Listed here are 24 T cell receptor beta chains from one sample, sequenced in a study of early T cells in non-severe SARS-CoV-2 infection. TCRdb passed the 5' RACE reads through MiXCR, listing each CDR3 protein once. The sample comprises tens of thousands of distinct CDR3 sequences, more than 6.5% of which are singletons, and roughly 5.6% rests with the top ten. The material sequenced was whole blood, taken at baseline. Receptors were obtained from an adult who was a healthcare worker with PCR-confirmed SARS-CoV-2 infection or an uninfected control (not recorded which).

This clonotype was picked up many times. This chain uses TRBV2 with TRBJ1-3; D call uncertain. Looked up from germline, CDR1 is SNHLY and CDR2 is FYNNEI. The CDR3 has 14 amino acids. V shed 1 base and J shed 3 bases, with 7 bases lying between them. The CDR3 is CASSEVSGGNTIYF. CDR3 coding DNA: TGTGCCAGCAGTGAAGTATCAGGTGGAAACACCATATATTTT.

This chain joins TRBV15 and TRBJ2-1; 11 bases align to TRBD2. CDR3 length equals 15 residues. CDR1 and CDR2 (germline): LNHNV, YYDKDF (reference sequence). V lost 1 base to trimming and J lost 9 bases; unmatched junction nucleotides: 5. CDR3 in amino acids: CATSRAGLAGGEQFF. The DNA of the CDR3 is TGTGCCACCAGCAGAGCTGGACTAGCGGGTGGTGAGCAGTTCTTC.

This clonotype was seen repeatedly, ten times or more. The chain is built from TRBV7-6 and TRBJ1-2; a possible D gene is TRBD1 (6 bases). CDR3 length: 12 residues. Germline CDR1 and CDR2: SGHVS and FNYEAQ. Deletions cut 3 bases from V and 8 bases from J, with 10 bases between. For the CDR3, the DNA is TGTGCCAGCAGCTTGAGGGGGGACGGCTACACCTTC. This translates into CASSLRGDGYTF.

This clonotype has ten or more counts. The chain links TRBV4-2 to TRBJ1-2, with 8 bases aligning to TRBD1. Germline values: CDR1 LGHNA, CDR2 YNFKEQ. The J segment lost 8 bases and the V segment lost 0 bases, leaving 5 bases of the junction unmatched. The CDR3 contains 14 residues. For the CDR3, the DNA is TGTGCCAGCAGCCAAGAGGACAGGGTTGGAGGCTACACCTTC. Protein sequence: CASSQEDRVGGYTF.

This clonotype was seen repeatedly, ten times or more. The chain joins TRBV27 to TRBJ1-2; D uncertain. CDR1 MNHEY and CDR2 SMNVEV come from the germline V gene (reference sequence). This CDR3 has 13 residues. The ends were cut back, 5 bases at V and 4 bases at J, with 11 bases in the middle. For the CDR3, the DNA is TGTGCCAGCAGTCGGGCGCAGAGCTATGGCTACACCTTC. Protein: CASSRAQSYGYTF.

The chain carries TRBV6-5 and TRBJ1-4; the D is unclear. The germline V gene has CDR1 MNHEY and CDR2 SVGAGI. The CDR3 is made up of 12 amino acids. V lost 6 bases, J lost 2 bases, and 4 bases lay in between. The DNA for the CDR3 is TGTGCCAGCAGGGGGACTAATGAAAAACTGTTTTTT. This codes for CASRGTNEKLFF.

V and J are TRBV7-9 and TRBJ1-6; possible D gene TRBD1, 5 bases. Germline lookup yields CDR1 SEHNR and CDR2 FQNEAQ (reference sequence). V lost 3 bases, J lost 8 bases, and 17 bases lay in between. The CDR3 has 16 amino acids. The DNA of the CDR3 is TGTGCCAGCAGCTTTTCTACTAGCCAGGGACATTCACCCCTCCACTTT. Translating it yields CASSFSTSQGHSPLHF.

This clonotype came up a few times. The chain recombines TRBV27 with TRBJ2-3, with D unresolved. V lost 7 bases to trimming and J lost 4 bases, with 18 bases between them. The CDR3 loop spans 15 amino acids. Germline assignment: CDR1 MNHEY and CDR2 SMNVEV (reference sequence). CDR3 in DNA: TGTGCCAGCAAACTTCAGAGCCTTGGGGCAGATACGCAGTATTTT. This codes for CASKLQSLGADTQYF.

This clonotype was counted ten times or more. J is TRBJ2-7 and V is TRBV7-9; D is unclear. The CDR3 consists of 14 residues. Germline CDR1 is SEHNR and CDR2 is FQNEAQ (reference sequence). Trimming took off 3 bases at V and 2 bases at J, with 11 bases between the two ends. The DNA of the CDR3 is TGTGCCAGCAGCTTGACTGAACAGCCCTACGAGCAGTACTTC. Translating gives CASSLTEQPYEQYF.

This clonotype was found many times. The chain links TRBV20-1 to TRBJ2-3, with D perhaps TRBD1 (6 bases). Trimming stripped 5 bases from V and 4 bases from J, with 16 bases between. The CDR3 contains 14 residues. Germline CDR1 DFQATT, CDR2 SNEGSKA (reference sequence). The CDR3 region is CSAAPNRASDTQYF. For the CDR3, the DNA is TGCAGTGCTGCACCGAACAGGGCATCAGATACGCAGTATTTT.

This clonotype was observed many times. This rearrangement joins TRBV5-4 to TRBJ2-5, with 7 bases fitting TRBD2. The CDR3 is made up of 14 amino acids. Germline CDR1 reads SGHNT; CDR2 reads YYREEE (reference sequence). The junction had 5 bases not matched to a gene; V was cut back by 5 bases and J by 1 base. In DNA form, the CDR3 reads TGTGCCAGCAGACGGCTAGCGGCCCAAGAGACCCAGTACTTC. Residues: CASRRLAAQETQYF.

This clonotype was seen more than once but under ten times. The gene calls are TRBV10-3 and TRBJ2-1, with 9 positions matching TRBD1. The J segment lost 9 bases and the V segment lost 7 bases, leaving 7 bases of the junction unmatched. In germline, CDR1 is ENHRY, CDR2 SYGVKD. The CDR3 has 13 amino acids. The CDR3 loop is CAIIPTGGTEQFF. The DNA for the CDR3 is TGTGCCATCATCCCGACAGGGGGTACTGAGCAGTTCTTC.

This clonotype was recorded at least ten times. V and J are TRBV2 and TRBJ1-2; TRBD1 might be the D (6 bases). Germline-derived CDR1 and CDR2 are SNHLY and FYNNEI. The V and J ends lost 6 bases and 4 bases respectively, with 12 bases between them. The CDR3 extends over 13 amino acids. The CDR3 DNA follows: TGTGCCAGCAGGCAGGGGAACGGCTATGGCTACACCTTC. Encoded protein: CASRQGNGYGYTF.

This clonotype was counted between two and nine times. The V gene is TRBV7-8, the J gene TRBJ2-3; 7 nucleotides line up with TRBD2. This CDR3 has 14 amino acids. The V gene's germline CDR1 is SGHVS and CDR2 FQNEAQ. V lost 8 bases and J lost 2; bases outside the gene matches: 7. The CDR3 sequence: CASGEGTNTDTQYF. CDR3 coding DNA: TGTGCCAGCGGGGAGGGGACTAACACAGATACGCAGTATTTT. The variable domain in full, with the rest retrieved from reference TRBV7-8 and TRBJ2-3, is GAGVSQSPRYKVAKRGQDVALRCDPISGHVSLFWYQQALGQGPEFLTYFQNEAQLDKSGLPSDRFFAERPEGSVSTLKIQRTQQEDSAVYLCASGEGTNTDTQYFGPGTRLTVL.

This clonotype was observed a few times. The J gene is TRBJ2-3, the V gene TRBV7-2; a weak D match, TRBD2 (5 bases). There are 15 residues in the CDR3. Germline loops: CDR1 SGHTA, CDR2 FQGNSA. With 5 bases removed from V and 2 bases from J, the gap between germline ends came to 14 bases. CDR3: CASSRTGWDTDTQYF. In nucleotides, the CDR3 is TGTGCCAGCAGCCGAACGGGGTGGGACACAGATACGCAGTATTTT.

This clonotype showed up many times. J is TRBJ2-6 and V is TRBV24-1, with D possibly matching TRBD1 (5 bases). The V gene's germline CDR1 is KGHDR and CDR2 SFDVKD. The CDR3 contains 13 residues. V lost 7 bases and J lost 2, with 5 bases in between. CDR3 coding DNA: TGTGCCACCAGAGGGGCTGGGGCCAACGTCCTGACTTTC. It yields the protein CATRGAGANVLTF.

This clonotype was counted at least ten times. The chain employs TRBV7-9 and TRBJ1-6, with D unclear. Trimming removed 8 bases from V and 12 bases from J, with 14 bases in between. The CDR3 spans 12 residues. In germline, CDR1 is SEHNR, CDR2 FQNEAQ (reference sequence). CDR3 region: CASVGGNGPLHF. The CDR3 bases are TGTGCCAGCGTCGGAGGTAACGGACCCCTCCACTTT.

By sample share, this clonotype is medium-sized (0.01 to 0.1%). The rearrangement links TRBV6-4 to TRBJ2-5, with 9 bases matching TRBD2. J lost 0 bases, V lost 3 bases, and 14 bases had no gene match. Per germline, CDR1 MRHNA and CDR2 SNTAGT. This CDR3 comprises 19 residues. CDR3 sequence: CASSERFSDLAGNQETQYF. The DNA of the CDR3 is TGTGCCAGCAGTGAACGATTCTCCGACCTAGCGGGGAACCAAGAGACCCAGTACTTC.

This clonotype was recorded at least ten times. Here the CDR3 DNA reads TGCAGTGCCGCGGGGCTAGCGGGTCTCCATGAGCAGTTCTTC. Translated: CSAAGLAGLHEQFF. The rearrangement links TRBV20-1 to TRBJ2-1, with 8 bases lining up with TRBD2. The CDR3 consists of 14 residues. V trimming: 6 bases; J trimming: 8 bases; junction bases outside the gene matches: 12. Germline V gene lookup returns CDR1 DFQATT and CDR2 SNEGSKA (reference sequence).

This clonotype has ten or more counts. The chain couples TRBV7-8 to TRBJ1-5; 8 positions agree with TRBD1. Germline V gene sequence: CDR1 SGHVS, CDR2 FQNEAQ. Trimming at V came to 8 bases and at J to 3 bases, leaving 6 bases not matched to a gene. The CDR3 contains 14 residues. The CDR3 is CASGQGGVNQPQHF. CDR3 DNA sequence: TGTGCCAGCGGACAGGGTGGAGTCAATCAGCCCCAGCATTTT.

There are a few counts of this clonotype. V gene TRBV4-2 combines with J gene TRBJ2-7; TRBD1 might be the D (5 bases). Per germline, CDR1 LGHNA and CDR2 YNFKEQ. The CDR3 totals 13 residues. V was cut by 2 bases and J by 11 bases, with 16 bases left in between. CDR3 in amino acids: CASSQMNQGLEYF. In nucleotides, the CDR3 is TGTGCCAGCAGCCAAATGAATCAGGGCTTGGAGTACTTC.

This clonotype has ten or more counts. The rearrangement joins TRBV11-3 to TRBJ1-1; tentatively, D is TRBD1 (6 bases). This CDR3 has 15 amino acids. Trimming removed 0 bases from V and 5 bases from J, with 13 bases in between. In germline, CDR1 is SGHNT, CDR2 YENEEA. The CDR3 spells CASSLDSQGRTEAFF. The CDR3 DNA is TGTGCCAGCAGCTTAGATTCACAGGGCCGGACTGAAGCTTTCTTT.

This clonotype was seen ten or more times. The rearrangement links TRBV24-1 to TRBJ2-1, with TRBD1 as a possible D gene (6 bases). The V and J ends lost 5 bases and 1 base respectively, with 14 bases between them. There are 16 residues in the CDR3. Germline lookup yields CDR1 KGHDR and CDR2 SFDVKD. CDR3 DNA: TGTGCCACCAGTGGCACGACAGGAGTGTCCTACAATGAGCAGTTCTTC. Its translation: CATSGTTGVSYNEQFF.

This clonotype occurred many times. The chain recombines TRBV4-2 with TRBJ2-5; TRBD2 matches at 11 bases. The CDR3 runs 18 residues. Germline values: CDR1 LGHNA, CDR2 YNFKEQ. Losses at the gene ends were 4 bases for V and 2 bases for J; bases not matched to a gene: 12. The CDR3 coding sequence is TGTGCCAGCAGCCCCCCCCCTGGGACTAGCGGTATTCAAGAGACCCAGTACTTC. It specifies CASSPPPGTSGIQETQYF.